The source of this TCR beta chain is a study of cytomegalovirus exposure and HLA in healthy donors. Notes on this clone: What it recognizes is unknown.

Study results and limitations: The classifier reportedly diagnosed cytomegalovirus status with high specificity and sensitivity. Being productive about 90% or about 30% of the time was typical of most TCR beta V segments in an earlier analysis.

This PCR relied on a set of 60 Vbeta primers and 13 Jbeta primers. Method: immunoSEQ multiplex PCR; TCRdb's copy keeps in-frame clones and lacks some. The sample records about 160,000 clones, 80% to 85% being singletons. Germline lookup yields CDR1 SGHRS and CDR2 YFSETQ. V gave up 1 base and J gave up 9 bases, with 16 bases separating them. The CDR3 runs 14 residues. This clonotype was obtained from a young man in good health and CMV-seronegative. The V and J genes are TRBV5-1 and TRBJ1-1, with D possibly being TRBD1 (5 bases). Sample: PBMCs. CDR3 loop: CASSLQGSPDKAFF. DNA of the CDR3: TGCGCCAGCAGCTTGCAGGGTTCGCCCGACAAAGCTTTCTTT.